What follows are 21 T cell receptor beta chains derived from one specimen sequenced in a study of monozygotic twins with inflammatory bowel disease. TCRdb reprocessed the 5' RACE reads and reports one entry per CDR3 protein, with no DNA. Its listing shows around 410,000 distinct CDR3 sequences. Sequencing input: blood. Receptor source: a human donor with ulcerative colitis or Crohn's disease, or a healthy co-twin of an affected twin (not recorded which).

The rearrangement links TRBV3-1 to TRBJ2-7. CDR3 length: 13 residues. The germline gives CDR1 LGHDT, CDR2 YNNKEL (reference sequence). This chain's CDR3 is CASSHGRTYEQYF.

The gene calls are TRBV18 and TRBJ1-1. The CDR3 spans 13 residues. The germline CDR1 and CDR2 sequences are KGHSH and LQKENI. This CDR3 reads CASSPIRDTEAFF. Variable domain in full (rest from reference TRBV18 and TRBJ1-1): NAGVMQNPRHLVRRRGQEARLRCSPMKGHSHVYWYRQLPEEGLKFMVYLQKENIIDESGMPKERFSAEFPKEGPSILRIQQVVRGDSAAYFCASSPIRDTEAFFGQGTRLTVV.

The chain is built from TRBV12-3 or TRBV12-4 and TRBJ2-3; the TCRdb D gene call, TRBD1, has no DNA to confirm it. This CDR3 contains 15 residues. The CDR3 sequence: CTSSFTGVSTDTQYF.

The chain links TRBV7-3 to TRBJ2-7; TCRdb lists TRBD2, though no DNA is available to test this call. The CDR3 is made up of 15 amino acids. Germline V gene lookup returns CDR1 SGHTA and CDR2 FQGTGA. This chain's CDR3 is CASSLPNDGSYEQYF.

V gene TRBV15 combines with J gene TRBJ2-3; the TRBD2 assignment by TCRdb is unverifiable without DNA. This CDR3 contains 15 residues. Looked up from germline, CDR1 is LNHNV and CDR2 is YYDKDF (reference sequence). The CDR3 here is CATSRVGPHTDTQYF.

The chain is built from TRBV28 and TRBJ2-5; TCRdb's D call, TRBD1, is unchecked because there is no DNA. Germline V gene lookup returns CDR1 MDHEN and CDR2 SYDVKM. CDR3 length: 15 residues. Here the CDR3 reads CASRWGQGILETQYF.

The rearrangement joins TRBV7-9 to TRBJ1-6; TCRdb outputs TRBD1, but without DNA this stays unchecked. Germline V gives CDR1 SEHNR, CDR2 FQNEAQ (reference sequence). The CDR3 sequence is 15 residues long. The CDR3 protein is CASSLAGTGSSPLHF.

The genes are TRBV2 and TRBJ2-1; TCRdb selects TRBD2, and the lack of DNA leaves this call unchecked. Germline CDR1 and CDR2: SNHLY and FYNNEI. This CDR3 has 15 residues. CDR3 loop: CASSESGTSGFEQFF.

The V gene is TRBV6-1, the J gene TRBJ1-3. This CDR3 is 17 amino acids long. Germline V gene lookup returns CDR1 MNHNS and CDR2 SASEGT. The CDR3 reads CASGPVGRANSGNTIYF.

The CDR3 here is CASSPGQGSSYEQYF. V and J are TRBV27 and TRBJ2-7; TCRdb's D call, TRBD1, is unchecked because there is no DNA. CDR3 size: 15 residues. Germline assignment: CDR1 MNHEY and CDR2 SMNVEV (reference sequence).

The chain employs TRBV14 and TRBJ2-3; checking the TCRdb D call of TRBD2 is not possible without DNA. Per germline, CDR1 SGHDN and CDR2 FVKESK. The CDR3 runs to 15 residues. The chain's CDR3 is CASRNSGASTDTQYF.

The V call is TRBV27, the J call TRBJ2-7; TCRdb calls TRBD2, which cannot be checked without DNA. CDR1 and CDR2 from the germline V gene are MNHEY and SMNVEV (reference sequence). The CDR3 is 18 amino acids. CDR3 region: CASSLKTVGASRAYEQYF.

V and J are TRBV12-3 or TRBV12-4 and TRBJ1-2. This CDR3 comprises 15 residues. The CDR3 loop reads CASSLWRGSNYGYTF.

CDR3 amino acids: CASRDVGGYEQYF. This chain connects TRBV5-1 to TRBJ2-7; TCRdb reports TRBD1, a call that lacks DNA to check it against. Germline V gene data show CDR1 as SGHRS and CDR2 as YFSETQ. This CDR3 has 13 amino acids.

This chain joins TRBV15 and TRBJ1-6; the D call of TRBD1 rests on TCRdb alone, since no DNA is present to check it. The germline V gene encodes CDR1 LNHNV and CDR2 YYDKDF (reference sequence). This CDR3 contains 14 residues. The CDR3 loop is CATSPRANNSPLHF.

The V and J genes are TRBV7-9 and TRBJ1-1; no DNA is available, so the TRBD1 call from TCRdb remains unchecked. Germline V CDR1 and CDR2: SEHNR, FQNEAQ (reference sequence). The CDR3 length is 13 residues. CDR3 residues: CASSHPGTGEAFF.

The chain links TRBV11-1 to TRBJ2-3; lacking DNA, the TRBD1 call made by TCRdb goes unchecked. CDR3 size: 19 residues. Per the germline V gene, CDR1 is SGHAT and CDR2 is FQDESV (reference sequence). CDR3 amino acids: CASSLLTGGLLSRSDTQYF.

CDR3 loop: CASSLRNYGYTF. The chain couples TRBV7-2 to TRBJ1-2. This CDR3 region has 12 residues. Germline V gene lookup returns CDR1 SGHTA and CDR2 FQGNSA.

The chain employs TRBV11-2 and TRBJ1-1; TCRdb outputs TRBD1, but without DNA this stays unchecked. Per germline, CDR1 SGHAT and CDR2 FQNNGV. There are 15 residues in the CDR3. This CDR3 is CASSRDRGWNTEAFF.

This rearrangement joins TRBV6-1 to TRBJ2-3; TCRdb's D gene call, TRBD1, goes unchecked for lack of DNA. Per the germline V gene, CDR1 is MNHNS and CDR2 is SASEGT. This CDR3 is built from 13 residues. CDR3 region: CASQGFRTDTQYF.

V is TRBV11-1 and J is TRBJ2-1; TCRdb designates TRBD2, a call that cannot be tested without DNA. The CDR3 consists of 18 residues. In germline, CDR1 is SGHAT, CDR2 FQDESV (reference sequence). Here the CDR3 reads CASSLVLAGGGSYNEQFF.